The subject of this entry is one T cell receptor (beta chain). The CDR3 is 17 residues long. In germline, CDR1 is SEHNR, CDR2 FQNEAQ (reference sequence). With V trimmed by 4 bases and J by 1 base, 8 bases remained unmatched. The data are from a study of blood T cell repertoires in COVID-19. Study information: Samples taken during acute and convalescent COVID-19 were collected in the United States, Italy and Spain. The cDNA or gDNA used as material had been derived from T cells, B-cell-depleted T cells, or PBMCs.

As processed by the authors: Counts of nucleated cells, estimated from reference gene primer amplification, were obtained. The assay was immunoSEQ multiplex PCR, and TCRdb's table has in-frame clones only and misses some. That table supplies the V and J calls and clone size; D and trimming were determined from the DNA. Counted here are about 120,000 clones, around 89% occurring once; the ten biggest clones make up about 18%. The sample was peripheral blood. The chain links TRBV7-9 to TRBJ2-1; 9 bases align to TRBD1. The sequence came from a human donor with acute or convalescent COVID-19. The donor label of this sample is uncertain. CDR3 nucleotides: TGTGCCAGCAGCTGGGGGACAGGGTCGGAATCCTACAATGAGCAGTTCTTC. It encodes CASSWGTGSESYNEQFF.